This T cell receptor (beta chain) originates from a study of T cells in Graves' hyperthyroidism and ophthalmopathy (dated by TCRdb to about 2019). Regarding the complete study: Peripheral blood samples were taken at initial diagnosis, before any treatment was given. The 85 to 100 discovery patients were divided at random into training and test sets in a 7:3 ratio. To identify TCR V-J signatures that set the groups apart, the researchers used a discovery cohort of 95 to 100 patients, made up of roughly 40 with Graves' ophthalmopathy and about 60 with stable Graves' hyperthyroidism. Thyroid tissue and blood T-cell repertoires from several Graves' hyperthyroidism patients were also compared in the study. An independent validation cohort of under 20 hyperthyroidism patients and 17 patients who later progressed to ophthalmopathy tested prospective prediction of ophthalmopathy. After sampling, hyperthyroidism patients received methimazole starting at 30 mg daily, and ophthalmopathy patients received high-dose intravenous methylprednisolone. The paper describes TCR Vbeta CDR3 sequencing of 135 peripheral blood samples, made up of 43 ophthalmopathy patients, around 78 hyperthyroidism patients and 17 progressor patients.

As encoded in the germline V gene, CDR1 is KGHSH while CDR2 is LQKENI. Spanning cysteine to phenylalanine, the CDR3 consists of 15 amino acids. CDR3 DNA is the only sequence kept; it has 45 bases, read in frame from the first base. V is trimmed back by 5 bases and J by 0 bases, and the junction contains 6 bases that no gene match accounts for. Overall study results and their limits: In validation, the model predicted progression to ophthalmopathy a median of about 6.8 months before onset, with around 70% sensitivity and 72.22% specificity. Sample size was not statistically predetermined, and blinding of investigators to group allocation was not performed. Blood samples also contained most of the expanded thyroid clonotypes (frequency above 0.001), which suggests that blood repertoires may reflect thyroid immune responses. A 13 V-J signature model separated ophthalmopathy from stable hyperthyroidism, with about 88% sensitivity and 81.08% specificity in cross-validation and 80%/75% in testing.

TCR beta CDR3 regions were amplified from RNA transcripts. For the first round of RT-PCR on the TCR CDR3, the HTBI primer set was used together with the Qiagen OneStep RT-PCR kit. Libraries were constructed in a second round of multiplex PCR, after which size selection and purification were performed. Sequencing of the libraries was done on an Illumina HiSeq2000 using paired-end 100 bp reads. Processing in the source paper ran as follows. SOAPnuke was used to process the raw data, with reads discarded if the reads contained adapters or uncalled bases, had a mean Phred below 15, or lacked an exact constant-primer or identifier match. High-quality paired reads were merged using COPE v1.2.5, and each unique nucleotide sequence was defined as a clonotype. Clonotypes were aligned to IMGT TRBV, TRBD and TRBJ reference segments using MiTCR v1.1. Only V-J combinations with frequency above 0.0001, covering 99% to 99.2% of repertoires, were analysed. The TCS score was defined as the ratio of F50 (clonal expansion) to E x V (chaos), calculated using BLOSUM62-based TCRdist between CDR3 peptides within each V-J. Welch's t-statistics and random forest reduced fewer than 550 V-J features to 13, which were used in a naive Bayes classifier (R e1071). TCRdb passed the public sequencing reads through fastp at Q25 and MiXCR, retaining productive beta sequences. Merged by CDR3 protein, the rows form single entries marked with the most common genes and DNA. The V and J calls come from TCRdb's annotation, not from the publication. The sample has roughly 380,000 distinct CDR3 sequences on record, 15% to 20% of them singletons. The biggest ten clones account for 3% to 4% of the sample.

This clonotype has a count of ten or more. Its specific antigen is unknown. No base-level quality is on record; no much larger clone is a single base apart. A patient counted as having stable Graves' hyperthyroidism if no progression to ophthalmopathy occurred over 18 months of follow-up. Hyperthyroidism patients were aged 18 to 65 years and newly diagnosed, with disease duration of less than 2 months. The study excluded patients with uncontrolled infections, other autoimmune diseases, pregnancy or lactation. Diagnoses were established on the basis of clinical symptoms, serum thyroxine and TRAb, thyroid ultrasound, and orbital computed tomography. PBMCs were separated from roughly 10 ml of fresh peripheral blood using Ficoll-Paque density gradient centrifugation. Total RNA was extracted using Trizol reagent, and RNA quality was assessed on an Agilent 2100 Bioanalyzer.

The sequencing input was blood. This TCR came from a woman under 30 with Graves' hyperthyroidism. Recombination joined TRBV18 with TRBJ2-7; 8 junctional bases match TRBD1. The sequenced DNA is TGTGCCAGCTCAGACAGGGGAGTGAGCTCCTACGAGCAGTACTTC. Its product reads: CASSDRGVSSYEQYF.